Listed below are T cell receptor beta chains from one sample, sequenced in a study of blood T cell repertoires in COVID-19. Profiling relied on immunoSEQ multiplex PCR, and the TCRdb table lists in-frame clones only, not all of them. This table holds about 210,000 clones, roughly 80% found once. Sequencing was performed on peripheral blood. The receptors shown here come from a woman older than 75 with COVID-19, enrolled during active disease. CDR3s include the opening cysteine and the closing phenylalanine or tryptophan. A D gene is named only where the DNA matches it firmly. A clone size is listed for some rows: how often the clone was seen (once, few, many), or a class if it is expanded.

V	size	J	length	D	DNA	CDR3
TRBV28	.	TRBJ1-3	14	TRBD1	TGTGCCAGCAGTGTGACAGGGGGCGAAGGCACCATATATTTT	CASSVTGGEGTIYF
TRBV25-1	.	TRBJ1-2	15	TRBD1	TGTGCCAGCAGTGACCCCGGCAGGGGGCTTGGGGGCTACACCTTC	CASSDPGRGLGGYTF
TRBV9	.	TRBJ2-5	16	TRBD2	TGTGCCAGCAGCGTAGGGGCGGGAGGGCCAGCAGAGACCCAGTACTTC	CASSVGAGGPAETQYF
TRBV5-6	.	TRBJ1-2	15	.	TGTGCCAGCAGCTTGGCCGAGCTAGCCGGATATGGCTACACCTTC	CASSLAELAGYGYTF
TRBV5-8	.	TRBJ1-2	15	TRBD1	TGTGCCAGCAGCTTCGACAGGGTGGGAGGCTATGGCTACACCTTC	CASSFDRVGGYGYTF
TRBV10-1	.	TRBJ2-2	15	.	TGCGCCAGCAGTGAGTGGAGGGGGCGCACCGGGGAGCTGTTTTTT	CASSEWRGRTGELFF
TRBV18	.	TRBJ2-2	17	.	TGTGCCAGCTCACCAATAGTTTACCGGGTCGGAACCGGGGAGCTGTTTTTT	CASSPIVYRVGTGELFF
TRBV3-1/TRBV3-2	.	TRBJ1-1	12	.	TGTGCCAGCAGCCCTTACGGGGCTGAAGCTTTCTTT	CASSPYGAEAFF
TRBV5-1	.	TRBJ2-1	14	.	TGCGCCAGCAGCTTGGTACAGTCATCCAATGAGCAGTTCTTC	CASSLVQSSNEQFF
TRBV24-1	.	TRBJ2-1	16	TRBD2	TGTGCCACCAGTGACGCCACCGGCGGGGGAAACAATGAGCAGTTCTTC	CATSDATGGGNNEQFF
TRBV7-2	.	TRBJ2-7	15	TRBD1	TGTGCCAGCAGCCCCCGACAGGGGGCCAACGACGAGCAGTACTTC	CASSPRQGANDEQYF
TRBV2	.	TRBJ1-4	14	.	TGTGCCAGCAGTGAAAGTGAGCGGGGTGAAAAACTGTTTTTT	CASSESERGEKLFF
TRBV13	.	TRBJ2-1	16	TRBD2	TGTGCCAGCAGCCCGCAACCTAGCGGGAGGGTCAATGAGCAGTTCTTC	CASSPQPSGRVNEQFF
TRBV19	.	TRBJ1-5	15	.	TGTGCCAGTAGTATAAGTAAGGGGGGGGATCAGCCCCAGCATTTT	CASSISKGGDQPQHF
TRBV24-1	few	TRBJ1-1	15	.	TGTGCCACCAGTGATTCGAGGGGAGGGGACACTGAAGCTTTCTTT	CATSDSRGGDTEAFF
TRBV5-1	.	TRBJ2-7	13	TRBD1	TGCGCCAGCCGGGACAGGGTAACGGACGAGCAGTACTTC	CASRDRVTDEQYF
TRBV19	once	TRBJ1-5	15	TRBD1	TGTGCCAGTAGTAGCGAATGGACAGGGGATCAGCCCCAGCATTTT	CASSSEWTGDQPQHF
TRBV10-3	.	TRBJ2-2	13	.	TGTGCCATCAGTGTACAGGCCACCGGGGAGCTGTTTTTT	CAISVQATGELFF
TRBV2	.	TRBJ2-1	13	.	TGTGCCAGCAGTGTGGTGCGATACAATGAGCAGTTCTTC	CASSVVRYNEQFF
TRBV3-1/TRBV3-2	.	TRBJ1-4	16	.	TGTGCCAGCAGCCAATTGGGACTGGGGGAGAATGAAAAACTGTTTTTT	CASSQLGLGENEKLFF
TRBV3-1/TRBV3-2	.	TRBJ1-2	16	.	TGTGCCAGCAGCCGCCGGGGGGCCGAGGGTAACTATGGCTACACCTTC	CASSRRGAEGNYGYTF
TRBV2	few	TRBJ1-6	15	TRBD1	TGTGCCAGCAGAGGAATGACAGGGGGAAATTCACCCCTCCACTTT	CASRGMTGGNSPLHF
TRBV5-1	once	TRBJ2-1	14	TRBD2	TGCGCCAGCAGCTCCTCGGGACTAGCCAATGAGCAGTTCTTC	CASSSSGLANEQFF
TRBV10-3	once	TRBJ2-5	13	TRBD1	TGTGCCATCAACGGACAGGAGCAAGAGACCCAGTACTTC	CAINGQEQETQYF
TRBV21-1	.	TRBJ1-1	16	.	TGTGCCAGCAGCAACCTTTATTTTGTACGCGTCACTGAAGCTTTCTTT	CASSNLYFVRVTEAFF
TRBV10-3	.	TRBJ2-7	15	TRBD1	TGTGCCATCAGTGAGTCGGGACAGGGAACCTACGAGCAGTACTTC	CAISESGQGTYEQYF
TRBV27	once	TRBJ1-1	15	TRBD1	TGTGCCAGCAGTCCGGACAGGGTTTCAGGCACTGAAGCTTTCTTT	CASSPDRVSGTEAFF
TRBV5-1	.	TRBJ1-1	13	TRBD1	TGCGCCAGCGGACAGGGGGTTAACACTGAAGCTTTCTTT	CASGQGVNTEAFF
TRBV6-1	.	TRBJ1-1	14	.	TGTGCCAGCAGTGAAAACAGGGCGCACACTGAAGCTTTCTTT	CASSENRAHTEAFF
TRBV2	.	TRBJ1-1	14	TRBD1	TGTGCCAGCAGTGCGGACAGGGCAGGACCTGAAGCTTTCTTT	CASSADRAGPEAFF
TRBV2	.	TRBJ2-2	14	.	TGTGCCAGCATGGAGGCGCGGAACACCGGGGAGCTGTTTTTT	CASMEARNTGELFF
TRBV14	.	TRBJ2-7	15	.	TGTGCCAGCAGCCAAGTCTGGCGGGTTGTCGACGAGCAGTACTTC	CASSQVWRVVDEQYF
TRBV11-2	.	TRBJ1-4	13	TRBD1	TGTGCCAGCAGCTTGGGACAGACTGGAAAACTGTTTTTT	CASSLGQTGKLFF
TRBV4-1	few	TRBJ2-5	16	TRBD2	TGCGCCAGCAGCCAAGACCTACTAGCGGGAGGGGAGACCCAGTACTTC	CASSQDLLAGGETQYF
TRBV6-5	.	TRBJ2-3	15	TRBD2	TGTGCCAGCACCCCGCGGGGGTTTCGGGCAGATACGCAGTATTTT	CASTPRGFRADTQYF
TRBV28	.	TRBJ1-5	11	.	TGTGCCAGCAGTTTAGCGGAGCCCCAGCATTTT	CASSLAEPQHF
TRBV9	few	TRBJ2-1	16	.	TGTGCCAGCACCCTGTCCCCGACAGGGAGGTTTGATGAGCAGTTCTTC	CASTLSPTGRFDEQFF
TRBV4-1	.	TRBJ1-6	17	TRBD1	TGCGCCAGCAGCCGTGACCTAACAGGGGGCGGTTTTTCACCCCTCCACTTT	CASSRDLTGGGFSPLHF
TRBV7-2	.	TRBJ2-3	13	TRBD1	TGTGCCAGCAGCTGGGACAGGGTTAGCGGGCAGTATTTT	CASSWDRVSGQYF
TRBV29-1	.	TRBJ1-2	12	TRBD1	TGCAGCGTTGCCGAGACAGGGCGGGGCTACACCTTC	CSVAETGRGYTF